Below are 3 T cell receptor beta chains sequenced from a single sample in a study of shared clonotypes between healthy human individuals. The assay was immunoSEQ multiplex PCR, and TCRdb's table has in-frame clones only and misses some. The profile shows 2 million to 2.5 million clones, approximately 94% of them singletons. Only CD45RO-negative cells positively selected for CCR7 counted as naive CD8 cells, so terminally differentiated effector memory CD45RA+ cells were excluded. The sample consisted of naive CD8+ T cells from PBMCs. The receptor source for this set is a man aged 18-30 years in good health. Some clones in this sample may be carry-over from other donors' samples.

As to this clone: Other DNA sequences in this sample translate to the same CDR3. The CDR3 bases are TGCAGCGTTCTTTCAGGAAGCTCCTACAATGAGCAGTTCTTC. Its translation is CSVLSGSSYNEQFF. V gene TRBV29-1 combines with J gene TRBJ2-1; no firm D call. V shed 5 bases and J shed 0 bases, with 11 bases lying between them. Germline loops: CDR1 SQVTM, CDR2 ANQGSEA. The CDR3 has 14 amino acids.

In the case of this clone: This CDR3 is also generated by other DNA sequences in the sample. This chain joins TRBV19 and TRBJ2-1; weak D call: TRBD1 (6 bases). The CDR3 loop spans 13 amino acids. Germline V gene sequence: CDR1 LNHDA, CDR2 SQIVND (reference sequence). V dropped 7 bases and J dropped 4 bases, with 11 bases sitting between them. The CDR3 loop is CASIGGLYNEQFF. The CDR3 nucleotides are TGTGCCAGTATAGGGGGTTTGTACAATGAGCAGTTCTTC.

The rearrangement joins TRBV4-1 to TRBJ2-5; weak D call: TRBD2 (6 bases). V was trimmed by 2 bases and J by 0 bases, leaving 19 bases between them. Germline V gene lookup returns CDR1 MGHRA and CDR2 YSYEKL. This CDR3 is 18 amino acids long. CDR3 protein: CASSQYPNMGGYQETQYF. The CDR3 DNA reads TGCGCCAGCAGCCAATACCCTAATATGGGAGGCTACCAAGAGACCCAGTACTTC.